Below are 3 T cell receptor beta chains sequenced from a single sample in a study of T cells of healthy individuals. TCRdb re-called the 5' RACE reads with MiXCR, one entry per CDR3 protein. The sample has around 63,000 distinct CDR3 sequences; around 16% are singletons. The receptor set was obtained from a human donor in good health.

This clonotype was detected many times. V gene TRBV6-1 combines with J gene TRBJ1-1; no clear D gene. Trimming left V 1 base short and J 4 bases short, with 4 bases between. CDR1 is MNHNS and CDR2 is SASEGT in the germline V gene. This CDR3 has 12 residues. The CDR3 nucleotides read TGTGCCAGCAGTGAAGTGATCACTGAAGCTTTCTTT. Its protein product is CASSEVITEAFF.

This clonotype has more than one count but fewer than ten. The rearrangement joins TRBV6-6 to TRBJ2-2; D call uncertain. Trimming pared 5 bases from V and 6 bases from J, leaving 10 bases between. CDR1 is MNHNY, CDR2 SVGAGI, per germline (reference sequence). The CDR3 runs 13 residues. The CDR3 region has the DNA TGTGCCAGCAGTCCCTCTACTTCCGGGGAGCTGTTTTTT. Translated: CASSPSTSGELFF.

CDR3 residues: CASSEVVRNTIYF. The CDR3 nucleotides are TGTGCCAGCAGTGAAGTTGTTCGAAACACCATATATTTT. The rearrangement joins TRBV6-1 to TRBJ1-3; D gene unclear. The CDR3 is 13 residues long. V was clipped by 1 base and J by 5 bases, with 6 bases between them. CDR1 is MNHNS and CDR2 is SASEGT in the germline V gene.